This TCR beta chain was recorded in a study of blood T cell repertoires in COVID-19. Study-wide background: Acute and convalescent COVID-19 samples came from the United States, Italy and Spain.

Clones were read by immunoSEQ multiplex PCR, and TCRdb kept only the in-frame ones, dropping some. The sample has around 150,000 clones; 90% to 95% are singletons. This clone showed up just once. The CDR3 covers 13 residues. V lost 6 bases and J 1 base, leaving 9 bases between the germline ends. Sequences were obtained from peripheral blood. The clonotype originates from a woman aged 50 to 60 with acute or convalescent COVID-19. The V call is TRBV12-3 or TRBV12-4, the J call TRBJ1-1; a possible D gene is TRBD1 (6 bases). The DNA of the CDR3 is TGTGCCAGCAGCATCAGGGGGAACACTGAAGCTTTCTTT. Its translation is CASSIRGNTEAFF.